The T cell receptor beta chain described here comes from a study of T cells in Graves' hyperthyroidism and ophthalmopathy (dated by TCRdb to between 2018 and 2021). Looking at the study overall: Peripheral blood was collected at initial diagnosis, before any treatment. Whether ophthalmopathy could be predicted prospectively was tested in an independent validation cohort made up of approximately 19 hyperthyroidism patients plus 17 patients who later progressed to ophthalmopathy. To identify TCR V-J signatures that set the groups apart, the researchers used a discovery cohort of 100 patients, made up of 43 with Graves' ophthalmopathy and approximately 57 with stable Graves' hyperthyroidism. The 100 discovery patients were divided at random into training and test sets in a 7:3 ratio. After sampling, hyperthyroidism patients received methimazole starting at 30 mg daily, and ophthalmopathy patients received high-dose intravenous methylprednisolone. The study also compared thyroid tissue and blood T-cell repertoires from roughly 6 Graves' hyperthyroidism patients. TCR Vbeta CDR3 sequencing of roughly 140 peripheral blood samples (around 45 ophthalmopathy, approximately 80 hyperthyroidism and roughly 17 progressor patients) is reported in the paper.

Summary of the overall study and its limitations: Most expanded thyroid clonotypes (frequency above 0.001) were also detected in blood, a finding suggesting that blood repertoires may reflect thyroid immune responses. During validation, the model predicted progression to ophthalmopathy a median of about 6.5 months ahead of onset, with 70.59% sensitivity and roughly 72% specificity. Ophthalmopathy was separated from stable hyperthyroidism by a 13 V-J signature model, with approximately 90% sensitivity and approximately 84% specificity obtained in cross-validation and 80%/75% obtained in testing. No statistical method was used to fix the sample size in advance, and group allocation was not hidden from the investigators.

Stable Graves' hyperthyroidism was defined as no progression to ophthalmopathy during 18 months of follow-up. Hyperthyroidism patients were newly diagnosed, with disease duration under 2 months, and aged 18 to 65 years. Patients with uncontrolled infections, other autoimmune diseases, pregnancy or lactation were excluded. Diagnoses were established on the basis of clinical symptoms, serum thyroxine and TRAb, thyroid ultrasound, and orbital computed tomography. Ficoll-Paque density gradient centrifugation was used to isolate PBMCs from around 10 ml of fresh peripheral blood. Total RNA was extracted using Trizol reagent, and RNA quality was assessed on an Agilent 2100 Bioanalyzer. Comments on this clonotype: It lacks a known antigen. The junction does not match germline at one end; this may be a read error.

Taken from the germline V gene (reference sequence), the CDR1 and CDR2 loops are GTSNPN and SVGIG. The CDR3 covers 15 residues, taking in both the cysteine and the phenylalanine. The sequence is cut down to CDR3 DNA, 45 bases in frame from base 1. TCR beta CDR3 regions were amplified from RNA transcripts. The TCR CDR3 was subjected to a first round of RT-PCR using the HTBI primer set and the Qiagen OneStep RT-PCR kit. A second multiplex PCR round built the libraries, followed by size selection and purification. Paired-end sequencing of the libraries was performed with 100 bp reads on an Illumina HiSeq2000. The published analysis was carried out like this. SOAPnuke was used to process the raw data, removing reads that contained adapters or uncalled bases, had a mean Phred below 15, or lacked an exact match to the constant primer or identifier. COPE v1.2.5 was used to merge high-quality paired reads, and clonotypes were defined as unique nucleotide sequences. Clonotypes were aligned to IMGT TRBV, TRBD and TRBJ reference segments using MiTCR v1.1. Only V-J combinations with frequency above 0.0001, covering 99% to 99.2% of repertoires, were analysed. The TCS score was defined as F50 (clonal expansion) divided by E x V (chaos), with BLOSUM62-based TCRdist calculated between CDR3 peptides within each V-J. Welch's t-statistics and random forest reduced around 550 V-J features to fewer than 15, which were used in a naive Bayes classifier (R e1071). TCRdb itself trimmed the public reads at Q25 with fastp, ran MiXCR and retained productive beta chains. One record per CDR3 amino acid sequence lists the most common genes and DNA. The V and J calls reflect TCRdb's pipeline rather than the authors' work. This sample gives 300,000 to 400,000 distinct CDR3 sequences in total; under 25% of them show up just once. The ten largest make up roughly 52% of the sample.

The origin of this receptor is a woman in her forties or fifties with Graves' hyperthyroidism. This receptor chain uses TRBV30 and TRBJ1-1; perhaps TRBD1 is the D gene, with 6 bases matching. The material sequenced was blood. The DNA sequence is TGTGCCTGGAGTAGATCGCTTAGGGGGGGCACTGAGGCTTTCTTT. It translates as CAWSRSLRGGTEAFF.